Described below is a single T cell receptor beta chain sequence and its context. This specimen comes from a study of blood T cells in healthy people across ages. With a J-beta primer mix and a sample-barcoded 5' primer, a second PCR ran about 7 to 12 cycles. TCRdb re-called the 5' RACE reads with MiXCR, one entry per CDR3 protein. The sample consists of 600,000 to 900,000 distinct CDR3 sequences, roughly 25% of them appearing once. The CDR3 is 13 amino acids. The V end was cut by 5 bases, the J end by 5 bases, with 12 bases between. Germline values: CDR1 MNHEY, CDR2 SVGAGI. This sample also appeared in a second study, on T cells of mothers and their children.

This rearrangement joins TRBV6-5 to TRBJ1-2, with TRBD1 as a possible D gene (6 bases). Specimen: blood. This TCR came from a boy between 10 and 17 years old in good health. The CDR3 loop reads CASSNDRRYGYTF. CDR3 sequence (DNA): TGTGCCAGCAGTAACGACAGGAGGTATGGCTACACCTTC.